The next 15 T cell receptor beta chains were all read from a single sample in a study of neurological immune-mediated disorders. The time point here: longitudinal time-point 2. TCRdb fed the 5' RACE reads into MiXCR, producing one record per CDR3 protein. The data contain about 80,000 distinct CDR3 sequences, 5% to 6% of them singletons. The sequencing sample was made of PBMCs. These TCRs come from a woman in her sixties or seventies with multiple sclerosis.

This clonotype has at least ten counts. J is TRBJ2-2 and V is TRBV3-1; 7 bases align to TRBD1. The CDR3 is 17 residues long. The junction had 9 bases not matched to a gene; V was cut back by 1 base and J by 4 bases. Germline V gives CDR1 LGHDT, CDR2 YNNKEL (reference sequence). The DNA for the CDR3 is TGTGCCAGCAGCCAAGCGTCAACAGGGGTGGTCACCGGGGAGCTGTTTTTT. Its protein is CASSQASTGVVTGELFF.

This clonotype was detected ten times or more. CDR3 region: CASGTENCEQYF. In DNA, the CDR3 is TGTGCCAGCGGGACAGAAAACTGCGAGCAGTACTTC. The chain employs TRBV21-1 and TRBJ2-7; the table's D call of TRBD1 was not tested on the DNA. TRBV21-1 is described as a pseudogene. The CDR3 contains 12 residues.

This clonotype has ten or more counts. The chain has TRBV24-1 and TRBJ2-1; 12 bases align to TRBD1. This CDR3 has 14 residues. The germline CDR1 and CDR2 sequences are KGHDR and SFDVKD. The trim removed 8 bases at V and 8 bases at J, leaving 6 bases unmatched. The CDR3 sequence: CATMGQGASDEQFF. CDR3 nucleotides: TGTGCCACCATGGGACAGGGGGCGTCGGATGAGCAGTTCTTC.

The rearrangement joins TRBV18 to TRBJ1-4, with 9 bases fitting TRBD1. J was trimmed by 4 bases and V by 6 bases; bases with no gene match: 3. CDR1 KGHSH and CDR2 LQKENI come from the germline V gene. This CDR3 is 14 amino acids long. CDR3 DNA sequence: TGTGCCAGCTCCGAGGGACAGGGTAATGAAAAACTGTTTTTT. Translated: CASSEGQGNEKLFF.

This clonotype was picked up many times. V gene TRBV5-1 combines with J gene TRBJ2-3, with D perhaps TRBD1 (6 bases). The CDR3 contains 14 residues. Germline V lookup: CDR1 SGHRS, CDR2 YFSETQ. Trimming shortened V by 4 bases and J by 1 base, and 10 bases separated the two germline ends. The CDR3 loop is CASSDGQRTDTQYF. For the CDR3, the DNA is TGCGCCAGCAGCGACGGACAGCGCACAGATACGCAGTATTTT.

In its sample, this clonotype was seen many times. The chain is built from TRBV20-1 and TRBJ1-5, with D possibly being TRBD1 (6 bases). CDR3 length: 16 amino acids. Germline V gene lookup returns CDR1 DFQATT and CDR2 SNEGSKA (reference sequence). V was cut by 5 bases and J by 0 bases, with 17 bases left in between. The CDR3 region is CSAQRGAGDSNQPQHF. The CDR3 region has the DNA TGCAGTGCTCAGAGGGGGGCAGGGGATAGCAATCAGCCCCAGCATTTT.

This clonotype was found many times. The CDR3 sequence is CASSLGGQGARGYTF. The CDR3 nucleotides read TGCGCCAGCAGCTTGGGGGGACAGGGGGCGCGTGGCTACACCTTC. This chain connects TRBV5-1 to TRBJ1-2, with 12 positions matching TRBD1. The germline V gene encodes CDR1 SGHRS and CDR2 YFSETQ. Losses at the gene ends were 0 bases for V and 7 bases for J; bases not matched to a gene: 4. The CDR3 extends over 15 amino acids.

In this sample, this clonotype turned up many times. The rearrangement links TRBV15 to TRBJ1-3; TRBD1 agrees at 9 bases. Germline CDR1 reads LNHNV; CDR2 reads YYDKDF (reference sequence). There are 18 residues in the CDR3. Germline trimming cut 0 bases from V and 0 bases from J; bases unmatched to any gene: 6. The CDR3 DNA reads as TGTGCCACCAGCAGAGATTGGGACAGGGCCCCCTCTGGAAACACCATATATTTT. Translation gives CATSRDWDRAPSGNTIYF.

This clonotype has ten or more counts. This chain connects TRBV20-1 to TRBJ2-1; D gene unclear. Germline V gene sequence: CDR1 DFQATT, CDR2 SNEGSKA (reference sequence). This CDR3 is 14 amino acids long. Trimming left V 6 bases short and J 7 bases short, with 19 bases between. Here the CDR3 DNA reads TGCAGTGCGGACCCTGTTGGGTGGGCTAATGAGCAGTTCTTC. This encodes CSADPVGWANEQFF.

This clonotype came up a few times. The rearrangement joins TRBV21-1 to TRBJ2-6; the D call of TRBD1 is as the table states it, not checked on the DNA. TRBV21-1 is designated a pseudogene. This CDR3 region has 18 residues. CDR3 sequence reads: CASSKGTLDSSGANVLTF. In DNA, the CDR3 is TGTGCCAGCAGCAAAGGGACATTGGATAGCTCTGGGGCCAACGTCCTGACTTTC.

This clonotype was detected ten times or more. The V call is TRBV5-1, the J call TRBJ2-7, with 12 positions matching TRBD2. Germline CDR1 and CDR2: SGHRS and YFSETQ. The CDR3 has 15 residues. With V trimmed by 4 bases and J by 7 bases, 9 bases remained unmatched. The CDR3 here is CASSPAGLAGREQYF. The DNA of the CDR3 is TGCGCCAGCAGCCCCGCCGGACTAGCGGGGAGAGAGCAGTACTTC.

This clonotype came up many times. The chain joins TRBV12-3 or TRBV12-4 to TRBJ2-1; weak D call: TRBD2 (6 bases). The CDR3 totals 14 residues. The ends were cut back, 5 bases at V and 3 bases at J, with 11 bases in the middle. In DNA, the CDR3 is TGTGCCAGCAGTCGAGCTAGCGTCTACAATGAGCAGTTCTTC. It codes for CASSRASVYNEQFF.

This clonotype has at least ten counts. The CDR3 DNA reads as TGTGCCATCAGTGAGTCAGCAGGGGGCCTCAATCAGCCCCAGCATTTT. Residues: CAISESAGGLNQPQHF. The J gene is TRBJ1-5, the V gene TRBV10-3; 8 nucleotides align to TRBD1. V gave up 0 bases and J gave up 3 bases; unmatched junction bases: 4. Germline loops: CDR1 ENHRY, CDR2 SYGVKD. The CDR3 contains 16 residues.

In this sample, this clonotype turned up many times. This chain uses TRBV10-3 with TRBJ1-2; TRBD1 matches 8 bases. J gave up 4 bases and V 3 bases, and 4 bases lay outside the gene matches. From germline, CDR1 is ENHRY and CDR2 SYGVKD. The CDR3 sequence is 14 residues long. The CDR3 bases are TGTGCCATCAGTGAACAGGGGGGGACCTATGGCTACACCTTC. It specifies CAISEQGGTYGYTF.

There are many counts of this clonotype. This rearrangement joins TRBV27 to TRBJ1-1; D gene uncertain. The CDR3 is 13 amino acids. Trimming removed 6 bases from V and 2 bases from J, with 10 bases in between. CDR1 and CDR2 (germline): MNHEY, SMNVEV (reference sequence). Here the CDR3 reads CASRTQGNTEAFF. The CDR3 nucleotides are TGTGCCAGCAGAACACAAGGTAACACTGAAGCTTTCTTT.